Sequencing of this T cell receptor beta chain was carried out in a study of blood T cell repertoires in COVID-19. Study in general: Whether acute or convalescent, the COVID-19 samples came from the United States, Italy and Spain.

Authors' data handling: Amplification from reference gene primers served as the basis for estimated nucleated cell counts. Profiling relied on immunoSEQ multiplex PCR, and the TCRdb table lists in-frame clones only, not all of them. That table is the source of V, J and clone size, and D and trimming were worked out from the DNA. The sample carries tens of thousands of clones, 85% to 90% recorded once. This TCR came from a man between 50 and 59 years old with acute or convalescent COVID-19. Sequenced sample: peripheral blood.

The CDR3 reads CASSKGGLYEQYF. CDR3 in DNA: TGTGCCAGCAGTAAGGGAGGGCTCTACGAGCAGTACTTC. The chain combines TRBV28 with TRBJ2-7; 7 positions match TRBD2. The length of the CDR3 is 13 residues. Germline V gene sequence: CDR1 MDHEN, CDR2 SYDVKM. V trimming: 5 bases; J trimming: 3 bases; junction bases outside the gene matches: 4. Drawing the rest from reference TRBV28 and TRBJ2-7, the complete variable domain is DVKVTQSSRYLVKRTGEKVFLECVQDMDHENMFWYRQDPGLGLRLIYFSYDVKMKEKGDIPEGYSVSREKKERFSLILESASTNQTSMYLCASSKGGLYEQYFGPGTRLTVT.